This TCR beta chain originates from a study of T cells expressing NK-cell markers. Across the whole study: All TCR beta repertoires analysed originated from sorted CD3+CD56+NKG2C+, CD3+CD56+NKG2C- and CD3+CD56-NKG2C+ T cells.

From germline, CDR1 is LGHDT and CDR2 YNNKEL (reference sequence). The CDR3 is 13 residues long. The authors made TCR beta cDNA libraries by 5'RACE template switching. This switching added a universal primer site and UMIs. Reanalyzing the 5' RACE reads, TCRdb keeps one entry per CDR3 protein, without DNA. In total, the table holds 350,000 to 400,000 distinct CDR3 sequences. Sequenced material: blood T cells: a sorted CD56 or NKG2C T cell subset, CD4+ or CD8+ T cells, or bulk PBMC T cells (not recorded which). The chain couples TRBV3-1 to TRBJ2-1; there is no DNA to check the TCRdb D call of TRBD2. The clonotype comes from a woman between 50 and 59 years old in good health. The CDR3 protein is CASSQDRASNGFF.